This T cell receptor (beta chain) was identified during a study of T-cell memory formation after mild COVID-19. Each CDR3 protein gets one entry after TCRdb re-called the 5' RACE reads with MiXCR. The sample consists of roughly 120,000 distinct CDR3 sequences, about a sixth of them appearing once. On this clonotype itself: Its antigen is as yet unknown.

Overall study results and limits: Nothing confirmed that second-wave clones peaking on day 37 were specific for SARS-CoV-2. CD4/CD8 balance held among clones contracting day 15 to 85, and later expanders leaned CD4+.

Per germline, CDR1 SGHAT and CDR2 FQNNGV. V shed 4 bases and J 6 bases; nucleotides not matched to a gene: 12. The CDR3 consists of 16 residues. The receptor was isolated from an adult woman who had mild COVID-19 (a few samples of this study predate the infection). Cell type and time point are not known. Specimen: PBMCs or a T cell subset sorted from them (not recorded which). The gene calls are TRBV11-2 and TRBJ2-3, with 8 bases that match TRBD2. DNA of the CDR3: TGTGCCAGCAGCTCCTCGGAGAGCGGGAGAGGGGATACGCAGTATTTT. Encoded protein: CASSSSESGRGDTQYF.